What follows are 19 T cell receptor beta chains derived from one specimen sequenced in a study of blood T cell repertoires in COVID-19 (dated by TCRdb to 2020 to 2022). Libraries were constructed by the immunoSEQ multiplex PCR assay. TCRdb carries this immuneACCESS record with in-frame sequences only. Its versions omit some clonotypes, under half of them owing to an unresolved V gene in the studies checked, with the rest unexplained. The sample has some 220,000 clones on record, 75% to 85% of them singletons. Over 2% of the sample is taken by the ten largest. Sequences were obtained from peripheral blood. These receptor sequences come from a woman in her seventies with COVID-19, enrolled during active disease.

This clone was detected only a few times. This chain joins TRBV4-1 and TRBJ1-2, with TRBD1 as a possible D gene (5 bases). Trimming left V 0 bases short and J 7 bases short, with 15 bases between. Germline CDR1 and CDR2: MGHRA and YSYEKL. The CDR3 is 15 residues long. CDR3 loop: CASSQEASGIGGYTF. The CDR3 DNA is TGCGCCAGCAGCCAAGAGGCATCAGGGATTGGTGGCTACACCTTC.

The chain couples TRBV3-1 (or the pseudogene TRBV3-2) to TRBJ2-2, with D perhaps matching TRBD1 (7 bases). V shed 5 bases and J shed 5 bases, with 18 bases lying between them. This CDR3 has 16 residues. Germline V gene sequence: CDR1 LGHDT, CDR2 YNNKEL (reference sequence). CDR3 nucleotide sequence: TGTGCCAGCAGCTACATCGACAGGGCGGGGACCGGGGAGCTGTTTTTT. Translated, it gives CASSYIDRAGTGELFF.

The CDR3 DNA is TGTGCCAGCAGTCTAAGTACCGGGGAGCTGTTTTTT. This sequence encodes CASSLSTGELFF. This chain connects TRBV7-2 to TRBJ2-2, with no clear D. This CDR3 has 12 residues. Germline V gene lookup returns CDR1 SGHTA and CDR2 FQGNSA. V was cut by 6 bases and J by 5 bases, with 7 bases left in between.

The CDR3 nucleotides are TGTGCCTGGAGGGGGGACAGGGAGAACACTGAAGCTTTCTTT. Its protein product is CAWRGDRENTEAFF. The V gene is TRBV30, the J gene TRBJ1-1; TRBD1 matches at 9 bases. This CDR3 has 14 amino acids. Per the germline V gene, CDR1 is GTSNPN and CDR2 is SVGIG (reference sequence). The ends lost 3 bases at V and 1 base at J; junction bases unmatched: 3.

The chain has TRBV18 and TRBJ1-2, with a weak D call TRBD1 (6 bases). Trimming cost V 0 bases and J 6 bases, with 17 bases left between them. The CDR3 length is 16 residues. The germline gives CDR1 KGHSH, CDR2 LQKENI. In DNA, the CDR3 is TGTGCCAGCTCACCACCGGTAGGGCAGGGGTTCCATGGCTACACCTTC. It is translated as CASSPPVGQGFHGYTF.

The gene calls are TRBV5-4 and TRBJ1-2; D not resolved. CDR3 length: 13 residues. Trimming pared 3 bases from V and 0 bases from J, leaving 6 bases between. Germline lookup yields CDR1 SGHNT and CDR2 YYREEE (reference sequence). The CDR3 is CASSSTANYGYTF. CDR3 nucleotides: TGTGCCAGCAGCTCCACTGCTAACTATGGCTACACCTTC.

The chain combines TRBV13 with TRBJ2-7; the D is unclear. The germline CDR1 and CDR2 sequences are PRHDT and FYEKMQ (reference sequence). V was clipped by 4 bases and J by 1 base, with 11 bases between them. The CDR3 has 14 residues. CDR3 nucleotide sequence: TGTGCCAGCAGCTCCGTCTCCACATCCTACGAGCAGTACTTC. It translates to CASSSVSTSYEQYF.

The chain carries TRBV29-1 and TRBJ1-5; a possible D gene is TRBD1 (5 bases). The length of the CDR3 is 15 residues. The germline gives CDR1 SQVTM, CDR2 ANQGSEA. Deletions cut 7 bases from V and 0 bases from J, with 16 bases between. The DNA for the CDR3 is TGCAGCGCCCTTTCCACGGGGGATAGCAATCAGCCCCAGCATTTT. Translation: CSALSTGDSNQPQHF.

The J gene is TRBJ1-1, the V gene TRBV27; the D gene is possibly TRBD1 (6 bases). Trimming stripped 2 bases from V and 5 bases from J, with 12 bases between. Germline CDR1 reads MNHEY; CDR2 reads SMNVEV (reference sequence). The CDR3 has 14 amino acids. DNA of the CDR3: TGTGCCAGCAGTTTAACTACAGGGAGAACTGAAGCTTTCTTT. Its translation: CASSLTTGRTEAFF.

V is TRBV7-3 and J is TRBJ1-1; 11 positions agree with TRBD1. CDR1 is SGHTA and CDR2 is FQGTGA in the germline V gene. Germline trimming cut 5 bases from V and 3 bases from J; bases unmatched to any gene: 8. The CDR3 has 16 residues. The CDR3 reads CASSPRTGGLDTEAFF. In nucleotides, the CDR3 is TGTGCCAGCAGCCCGAGGACAGGGGGCTTGGACACTGAAGCTTTCTTT.

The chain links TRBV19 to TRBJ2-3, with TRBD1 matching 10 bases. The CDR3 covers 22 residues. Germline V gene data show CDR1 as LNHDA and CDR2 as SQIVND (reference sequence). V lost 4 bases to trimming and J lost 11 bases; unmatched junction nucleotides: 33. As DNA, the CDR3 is TGTGCCAGTAGTACCCAGGGGTCCGGGACAGGGGATCCTAAAACGGCCTCGGGCGGGCAGTATTTT. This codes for CASSTQGSGTGDPKTASGGQYF.

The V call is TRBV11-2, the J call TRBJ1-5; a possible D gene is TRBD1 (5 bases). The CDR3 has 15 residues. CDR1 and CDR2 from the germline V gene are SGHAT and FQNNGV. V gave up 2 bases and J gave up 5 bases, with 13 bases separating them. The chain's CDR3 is CASSLLAGSHQPQHF. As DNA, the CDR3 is TGTGCCAGCAGCTTATTAGCAGGGTCCCATCAGCCCCAGCATTTT.

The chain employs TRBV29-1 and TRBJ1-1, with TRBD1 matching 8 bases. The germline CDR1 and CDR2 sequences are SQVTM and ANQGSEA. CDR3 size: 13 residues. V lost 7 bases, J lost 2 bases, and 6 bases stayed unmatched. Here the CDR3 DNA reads TGCAGCGCAGAGACAGGGGCAAACACTGAAGCTTTCTTT. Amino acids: CSAETGANTEAFF. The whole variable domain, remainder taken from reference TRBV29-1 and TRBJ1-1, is SAVISQKPSRDICQRGTSLTIQCQVDSQVTMMFWYRQQPGQSLTLIATANQGSEATYESGFVIDKFPISRPNLTFSTLTVSNMSPEDSSIYLCSAETGANTEAFFGQGTRLTVV.

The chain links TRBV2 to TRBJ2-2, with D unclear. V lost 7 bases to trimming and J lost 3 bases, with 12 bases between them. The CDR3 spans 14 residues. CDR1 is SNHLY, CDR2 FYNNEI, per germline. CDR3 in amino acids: CASTVQQDTGELFF. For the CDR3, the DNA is TGTGCCAGCACGGTACAGCAGGACACCGGGGAGCTGTTTTTT.

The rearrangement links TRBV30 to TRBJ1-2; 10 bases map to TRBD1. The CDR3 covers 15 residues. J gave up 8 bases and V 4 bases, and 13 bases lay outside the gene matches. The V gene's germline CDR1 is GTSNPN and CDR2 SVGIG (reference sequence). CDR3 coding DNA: TGTGCCTGGATCGGGCTGAGACAGGGGGCGCAAGGCTACACCTTC. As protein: CAWIGLRQGAQGYTF.

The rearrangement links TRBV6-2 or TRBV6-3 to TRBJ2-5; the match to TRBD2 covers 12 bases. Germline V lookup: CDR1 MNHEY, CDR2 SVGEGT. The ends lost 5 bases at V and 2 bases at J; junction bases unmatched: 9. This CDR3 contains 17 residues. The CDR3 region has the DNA TGTGCCAGCAGTCCCCTCCGGACTAGCGGGGCTCAAGAGACCCAGTACTTC. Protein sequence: CASSPLRTSGAQETQYF.

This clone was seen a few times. The CDR3: CASSQEPLGGYEQYF. The CDR3, as DNA: TGCGCCAGCAGCCAAGAACCCCTCGGGGGCTACGAGCAGTACTTC. The chain joins TRBV4-3 to TRBJ2-7, with a tentative D call TRBD2 (6 bases). The CDR3 has 15 residues. Germline CDR1 LGHNA, CDR2 YSLEER. Trimming removed 0 bases at V and 3 bases at J, with 12 bases between.

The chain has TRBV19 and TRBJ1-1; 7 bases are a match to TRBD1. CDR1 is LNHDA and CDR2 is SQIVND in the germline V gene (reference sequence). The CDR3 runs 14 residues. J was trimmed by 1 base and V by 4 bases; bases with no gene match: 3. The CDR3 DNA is TGTGCCAGTAGTAAAAGGACAGGGAACACTGAAGCTTTCTTT. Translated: CASSKRTGNTEAFF.

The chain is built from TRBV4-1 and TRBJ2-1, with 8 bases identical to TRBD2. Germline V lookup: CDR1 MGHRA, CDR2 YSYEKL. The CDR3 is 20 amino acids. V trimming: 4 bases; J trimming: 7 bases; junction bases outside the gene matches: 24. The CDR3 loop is CASSRLSVAGGLVLGNEQFF. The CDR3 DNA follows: TGCGCCAGCAGCCGCCTCTCGGTGGCGGGAGGACTTGTCCTAGGGAATGAGCAGTTCTTC.